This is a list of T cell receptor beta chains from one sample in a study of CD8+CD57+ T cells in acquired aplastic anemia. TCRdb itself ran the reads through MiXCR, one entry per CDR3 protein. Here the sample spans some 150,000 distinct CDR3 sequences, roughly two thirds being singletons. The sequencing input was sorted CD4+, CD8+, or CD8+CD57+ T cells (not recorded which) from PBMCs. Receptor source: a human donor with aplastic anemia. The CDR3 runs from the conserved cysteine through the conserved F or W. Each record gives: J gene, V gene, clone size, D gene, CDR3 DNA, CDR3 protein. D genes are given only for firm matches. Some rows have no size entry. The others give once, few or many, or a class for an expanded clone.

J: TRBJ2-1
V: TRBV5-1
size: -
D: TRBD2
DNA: TGCGCCAGCAGCTTGTCAACTAGCGGATACAATGAGCAGTTCTTC
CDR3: CASSLSTSGYNEQFF

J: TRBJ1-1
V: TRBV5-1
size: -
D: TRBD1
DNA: TGCGCCAGCGGACAGGGGAACACTGAAGCTTTCTTT
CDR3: CASGQGNTEAFF

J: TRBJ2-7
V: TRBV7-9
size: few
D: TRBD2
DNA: TGTGCCAGCAGCTATGGGACTACTAGGCAGTACTTC
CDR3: CASSYGTTRQYF

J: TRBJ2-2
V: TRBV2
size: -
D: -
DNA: TGTGCCAGCACCACCATAGACAGAGGGGAGCTGTTTTTT
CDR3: CASTTIDRGELFF

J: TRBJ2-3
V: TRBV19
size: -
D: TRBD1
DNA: TGTGCCAGTAAGGAAACAGGGGGTAGCGGAGATACGCAGTATTTT
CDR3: CASKETGGSGDTQYF

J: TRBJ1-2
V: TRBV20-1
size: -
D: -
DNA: TGCAGTGCTGGCCCCGGGGGGGTTCATGGCTACACCTTC
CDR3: CSAGPGGVHGYTF

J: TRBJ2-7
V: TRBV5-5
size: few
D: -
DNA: TGTGCCAGCAGCTTGTACGGGGCCCCCTTCTCCTACGAGCAGTACTTC
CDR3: CASSLYGAPFSYEQYF

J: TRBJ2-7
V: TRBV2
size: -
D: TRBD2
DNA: TGTGCCAGCAGTGAAGTCGGGACTAGCGGGGGGACTAACGAGCAGTACTTC
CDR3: CASSEVGTSGGTNEQYF

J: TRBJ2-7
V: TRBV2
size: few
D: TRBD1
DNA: TGTGCCAGCAGTGAAGTTTGGGACAGGGACAACGAGCAGTACTTC
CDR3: CASSEVWDRDNEQYF

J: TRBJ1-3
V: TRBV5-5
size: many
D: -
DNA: TGTGCCAGCAGCATCTACGACGGGTTCCCTTGGAACACCATATATTTT
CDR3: CASSIYDGFPWNTIYF

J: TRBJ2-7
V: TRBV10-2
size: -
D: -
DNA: TGCGCCAGCAGTGTCTCCCAGGGACCCTACGAGCAGTACTTC
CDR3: CASSVSQGPYEQYF

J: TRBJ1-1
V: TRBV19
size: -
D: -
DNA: TGTGCCAGTAGGGATCCCAGAAACTTCACTGAAGCTTTCTTT
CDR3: CASRDPRNFTEAFF

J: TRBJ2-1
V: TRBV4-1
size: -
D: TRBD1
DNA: TGCGCCAGCAGCCAAGAATTTGGTTTCGGGACAGCCTACAATGAGCAGTTCTTC
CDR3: CASSQEFGFGTAYNEQFF

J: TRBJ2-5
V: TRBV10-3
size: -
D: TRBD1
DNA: TGTGCCATCAGTAGGGGGGACAGGGGACCAGAGACCCAGTACTTC
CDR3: CAISRGDRGPETQYF

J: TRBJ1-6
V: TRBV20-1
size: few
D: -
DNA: TGCAGTGCTAGGGAGACCTATAATTCACCCCTCCACTTT
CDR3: CSARETYNSPLHF

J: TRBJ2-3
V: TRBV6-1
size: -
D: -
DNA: TGTGCCAGCAGCTTCGCGGCAAACACAGATACGCAGTATTTT
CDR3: CASSFAANTDTQYF

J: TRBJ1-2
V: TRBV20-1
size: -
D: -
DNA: TGCAGTGCTAGAGATCCCAGGGGTTCTAACTATGGCTACACCTTC
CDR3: CSARDPRGSNYGYTF

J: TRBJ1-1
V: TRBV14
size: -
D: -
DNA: TGCGCCAGCAGCCAAGCGGCCAACACTGAAGCTTTCTTT
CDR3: CASSQAANTEAFF

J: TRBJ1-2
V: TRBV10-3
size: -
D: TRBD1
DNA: TGTGCCATCAGCGGACCGGCGGACAGGGATGGAGGCTACACCTTC
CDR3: CAISGPADRDGGYTF

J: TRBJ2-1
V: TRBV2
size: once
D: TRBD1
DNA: TGTGCCAGCAGTGAGGGGACAGGGGGCGGTGAGCAGTTATTC
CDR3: CASSEGTGGGEQLF

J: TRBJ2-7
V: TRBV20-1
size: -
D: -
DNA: TGCAGTGCTAGAGAGACTGGGAGGTACGAGCAGTACTTC
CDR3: CSARETGRYEQYF

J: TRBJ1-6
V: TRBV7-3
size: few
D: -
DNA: TGTGCCAGCAGCACCAATGGGCCGAATTCACCCCTCCACTTT
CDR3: CASSTNGPNSPLHF

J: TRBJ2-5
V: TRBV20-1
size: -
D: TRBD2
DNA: TGCAGTCTGGCGACTAGCGGGAGTTCCAGGGAGACCCAGTACTTC
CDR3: CSLATSGSSRETQYF